This T cell receptor beta chain was captured in a study of T cells in Graves' hyperthyroidism and ophthalmopathy. There are 15 residues in the CDR3. The V and J ends lost 10 bases and 0 bases respectively, with 15 bases between them. Germline lookup yields CDR1 SEHNR and CDR2 FQNEAQ (reference sequence). Regions amplified from RNA transcripts were the TCR beta CDR3 regions. TCR CDR3 underwent first-round RT-PCR with the HTBI primer set. TCRdb analysed the multiplex PCR reads with MiXCR anew, one entry per CDR3 protein. This table has roughly 350,000 distinct CDR3 sequences, about 14% appearing once. No progression to ophthalmopathy during 18 months of follow-up defined stable disease. The source of the PBMCs was over 8.5 ml of fresh peripheral blood.

The sequence was collected from a woman between 25 and 40 years old with Graves' hyperthyroidism. The specimen sequenced was blood. V and J are TRBV7-9 and TRBJ2-2, with D perhaps being TRBD1 or TRBD2 (5 bases each). The CDR3 protein is CATLKLGANTGELFF. The CDR3 DNA reads TGTGCCACCTTAAAACTAGGGGCGAACACCGGGGAGCTGTTTTTT. The full variable domain, with the rest looked up from reference TRBV7-9 and TRBJ2-2, is DTGVSQNPRHKITKRGQNVTFRCDPISEHNRLYWYRQTLGQGPEFLTYFQNEAQLEKSRLLSDRFSAERPKGSFSTLEIQRTEQGDSAMYLCATLKLGANTGELFFGEGSRLTVL.